These T cell receptor beta chains were read from a single sample in a study of cytotoxic CD8 clonotypes in ibrutinib-treated CLL. TCRdb's table, derived via immunoSEQ multiplex PCR, lists solely in-frame clones and lacks some. The data show under 150,000 clones, with under 90% seen just once and roughly 3.1% held by the top ten. The material was PBMCs, obtained after 24 months of ibrutinib treatment. Receptors originate from a human donor with chronic lymphocytic leukemia. Each CDR3 is given with its conserved first and last residue. The order of the fields is V gene, D gene, clone size, J gene, CDR3 DNA, CDR3 protein. The D gene is left open where the match is weak. Size is stated for part of the rows, as once, few or many counts, or as a class when the clone is expanded.

TRBV5-4	.	.	TRBJ2-4	TGTGCCAGCAGCCAGCCTCTAGCCAAAAACATTCAGTACTTC	CASSQPLAKNIQYF
TRBV15	TRBD1	.	TRBJ2-5	TGTGCCACTGGGCAGGGGGAAGAGACCCAGTACTTC	CATGQGEETQYF
TRBV7-3	.	.	TRBJ2-3	TGTGCCAGCAGCCTTACTGGGGCGAGCCTGCAGTATTTT	CASSLTGASLQYF
TRBV7-2	TRBD1	.	TRBJ2-1	TGTGCCAGCAGCCGGGACAGGGGCCCCTACAATGAGCAGTTCTTC	CASSRDRGPYNEQFF
TRBV28	.	.	TRBJ1-1	TGTGCCAGCAGACCAGCCCCGGTGAACACTGAAGCTTTCTTT	CASRPAPVNTEAFF
TRBV7-9	.	.	TRBJ1-2	TGTGCCAGCAGCTTAGGTGCAGGGTTCAGCTACACCTTC	CASSLGAGFSYTF
TRBV7-8	.	.	TRBJ2-3	TGTGCCAGCAGCTTCGCCCCCAACACAGATACGCAGTATTTT	CASSFAPNTDTQYF
TRBV2	.	.	TRBJ2-5	TGTGCCAGCAGAGGTGGTGTGGAGACCCAGTACTTC	CASRGGVETQYF
TRBV19	.	.	TRBJ2-7	TGTGCCAGTAGTATAGCTCCAGACTCCTACGAGCAGTACTTC	CASSIAPDSYEQYF
TRBV11-3	.	once	TRBJ2-3	TGTGCCAGCTCACCGGGACCTAGCACAGATACGCAGTATTTT	CASSPGPSTDTQYF
TRBV7-9	.	.	TRBJ2-5	TGTGCCAGCAGCTTGGTTAGCGGTGGAGAGACCCAGTACTTC	CASSLVSGGETQYF
TRBV11-2	.	.	TRBJ2-5	TGTGCCAGCAGCCCTCGGGGGGCCGGGGCAGAGACCCAGTACTTC	CASSPRGAGAETQYF
TRBV10-2	TRBD1	.	TRBJ2-2	TGCGCCAGCAGTGATAAAGGGGGCGCCCCAAACACCGGGGAGCTGTTTTTT	CASSDKGGAPNTGELFF
TRBV5-6	.	.	TRBJ2-5	TGTGCCAGCAGCCCCCGGGACCTACGGGAGACCCAGTACTTC	CASSPRDLRETQYF
TRBV7-9	.	few	TRBJ2-7	TGTGCCAGCAGCTCAGGACACTCAGCCTCCTACGAGCAGTACTTC	CASSSGHSASYEQYF
TRBV7-9	.	.	TRBJ2-5	TGTGCCAGCAGCTTAGGAGGCGGACACCAAGAGACCCAGTACTTC	CASSLGGGHQETQYF
TRBV4-3	.	.	TRBJ2-3	TGCGCCAGCAGCCAGGAGGAATCAGATACGCAGTATTTT	CASSQEESDTQYF
TRBV6-1	.	.	TRBJ2-3	TGTGCCAGCATAGAGGGGCCAGGGAGGGATACGCAGTATTTT	CASIEGPGRDTQYF
TRBV5-4	.	.	TRBJ1-5	TGTGCCAGCAGCGCAGGGAGCAATCAGCCCCAGCATTTT	CASSAGSNQPQHF
TRBV4-3	.	.	TRBJ1-1	TGCGCCAGCAGCCAAGTTTCGGGCAGGGGCACGGCTTTCTTT	CASSQVSGRGTAFF
TRBV5-1	.	.	TRBJ2-7	TGCGCCAGCAGCTTGGGGGGACCCTACGAGCAGTACTTC	CASSLGGPYEQYF
TRBV6-5	TRBD1	.	TRBJ2-7	TGTGCCAGCAGTGGGACAGGGGTCGGCGAGCAGTACTTC	CASSGTGVGEQYF
TRBV5-8	TRBD1	.	TRBJ1-3	TGTGCCAGCAGCTTGGCCCGGGACAGGGGGTTAATCTCTGGAAACACCATATATTTT	CASSLARDRGLISGNTIYF
TRBV9	.	.	TRBJ2-6	TGTGCCAGCAGCGTAGGTTTAAGCTCTGGGGCCAACGTCCTGACTTTC	CASSVGLSSGANVLTF
TRBV27	.	.	TRBJ2-2	TGTGCCAGCACCGAGAGAGGAGGGAACACCGGGGAGCTGTTTTTT	CASTERGGNTGELFF
TRBV28	.	.	TRBJ1-6	TGTGCCAGCCTTAGCTCCTATAATTCACCCCTCCACTTT	CASLSSYNSPLHF
TRBV9	TRBD2	once	TRBJ2-1	TGTGCCAGCAGCTTTAGCGGGGGGGCCGGTACTGAGCAGTTCTTC	CASSFSGGAGTEQFF
TRBV7-9	.	.	TRBJ2-3	TGTGCCAGCAGCTCCATCGCAGATACGCAGTATTTT	CASSSIADTQYF
TRBV7-2	TRBD1	.	TRBJ1-3	TGTGCCAGCAGCTCCCCCCCCCGACAGGGTAGAGCTGGAAACACCATATATTTT	CASSSPPRQGRAGNTIYF
TRBV6-5	.	.	TRBJ2-3	TGTGCCAGCAGCCTCGGTGGGCCCACAGATACGCAGTATTTT	CASSLGGPTDTQYF
TRBV6-5	TRBD1	.	TRBJ1-1	TGTGCCAGCAGCCCAATACAGGGGGCGAACACTGAAGCTTTCTTT	CASSPIQGANTEAFF
TRBV28	.	.	TRBJ1-2	TGTGCCAGCAGCTCCGGGACGGCATATGGCTACACCTTC	CASSSGTAYGYTF
TRBV29-1	.	.	TRBJ1-1	TGCAGCGTGACAAAAACAGCCGCTGAAGCTTTCTTT	CSVTKTAAEAFF
TRBV2	.	.	TRBJ2-2	TGTGCCAGCAGTTTCCCGGATGGGGGAACGAACACCGGGGAGCTGTTTTTT	CASSFPDGGTNTGELFF
TRBV7-2	TRBD1	.	TRBJ2-7	TGTGCCAGCAGCTGGGGTGGGACAGGCCCCTTCGAGCAGTACTTC	CASSWGGTGPFEQYF
TRBV6-6	.	.	TRBJ1-5	TGTGCCAGCAGTCAACAGGGAATTGGCAATCAGCCCCAGCATTTT	CASSQQGIGNQPQHF
TRBV4-3	.	.	TRBJ2-2	TGCGCCAGCAGCCAAGAGGCAGGGGGGCACACCGGGGAGCTGTTTTTT	CASSQEAGGHTGELFF
TRBV18	TRBD2	once	TRBJ2-1	TGTGCCAGCTCACCCCGACTGAAGCGGGGGAGCTCCTACAATGAGCAGTTCTTC	CASSPRLKRGSSYNEQFF
TRBV7-2	.	once	TRBJ2-5	TGTGCCAGCAGCTTAGCGGGGGGCACCGAGACCCAGTACTTC	CASSLAGGTETQYF
TRBV7-9	TRBD2	.	TRBJ2-1	TGTGCCAGCAGCTTAGGGCTAGCGGGGATCAGGAATGAGCAGTTCTTC	CASSLGLAGIRNEQFF
TRBV2	.	.	TRBJ2-5	TGTGCCACTTTCAGCGGAGAGACCCAGTACTTC	CATFSGETQYF
TRBV18	.	.	TRBJ1-5	TGTGCCAGCTCCCCGGTTCCAGGGTATAATCAGCCCCAGCATTTT	CASSPVPGYNQPQHF
TRBV2	TRBD1	.	TRBJ2-3	TGTGCCAGCAGTCAGACCATAGGGACAGGGCTTCCTTTT	CASSQTIGTGLPF
TRBV19	TRBD1	once	TRBJ1-1	TGTGCCAGTAGTGCCGACAGGGTACGGACTGAAGCTTTCTTT	CASSADRVRTEAFF
TRBV7-2	.	few	TRBJ1-1	TGTGCCAGCAGCTTGCGAACGGGGGCGCAGGGCACTGAAGCTTTCTTT	CASSLRTGAQGTEAFF
TRBV7-8	TRBD1	.	TRBJ1-2	TGTGCCAGCAGCTTGGACAGGGGCGGCTATGGCTACACCTTC	CASSLDRGGYGYTF
TRBV5-5	TRBD1	.	TRBJ2-2	TGTGCCAGCAGCTTGAGGCAGGGGGTGACCGGGGAGCTGTTTTTT	CASSLRQGVTGELFF
TRBV5-5	.	once	TRBJ2-4	TGTGCCAGCAGCTTAGGATCGGGCCTTACCTACATTCAGTACTTC	CASSLGSGLTYIQYF
TRBV7-8	.	.	TRBJ2-3	TGTGCCAGCAGCTTAGAGGGCACAGATACGCAGTATTTT	CASSLEGTDTQYF
TRBV19	.	.	TRBJ1-2	TGTGCCAGTAGTATACCGGGGGCAGGGGGCTACACCTTC	CASSIPGAGGYTF
TRBV6-1	TRBD1	many	TRBJ2-1	TGTGCCAGCAGTCAGGGACAGGGGGGTTTAAATGAGCAGTTCTTC	CASSQGQGGLNEQFF
TRBV6-1	TRBD2	many	TRBJ2-7	TGTGCCAGCACCGGGACTAGCCTCGGCGAGCAGTACTTC	CASTGTSLGEQYF
TRBV2	.	.	TRBJ2-3	TGTGCCAGCAGTCCCGGAGCTGGGGATACGCAGTATTTT	CASSPGAGDTQYF
TRBV4-1	TRBD1	.	TRBJ1-3	TGCGCCAGCAGCCAAGGGTCAGCCAGGGGGTCTGGAAACACCATATATTTT	CASSQGSARGSGNTIYF
TRBV9	TRBD2	.	TRBJ2-7	TGTGCCAGCAGCGTTGACGCGGGGGGGCGGGACGAGCAGTACTTC	CASSVDAGGRDEQYF
TRBV5-1	.	.	TRBJ2-7	TGCGCCAGCAGATCTACAGGGATCGACGAGCAGTACTTC	CASRSTGIDEQYF
TRBV29-1	.	.	TRBJ1-4	TGCAGCGTTGAAAAGAGGACAGTTAATGAAAAACTGTTTTTT	CSVEKRTVNEKLFF
TRBV9	TRBD1	once	TRBJ2-1	TGTGCCAGCAGCGTCATCCAGGGACAGGGGGGTGAGCAGTTCTTC	CASSVIQGQGGEQFF
TRBV30	.	once	TRBJ1-4	TGTGCCTGGAGTCCCCGACAGGAGTTTTATGAAAAACTGTTTTTT	CAWSPRQEFYEKLFF
TRBV5-1	.	.	TRBJ2-7	TGCGCCAGCAGCTTGGAGGCAGGGAGGTACGAGCAGTACTTC	CASSLEAGRYEQYF